Described below is a single T cell receptor (beta chain) sequence and its context. The ends lost 2 bases at V and 4 bases at J; junction bases unmatched: 7. From germline, CDR1 is SNHLY and CDR2 FYNNEI. The CDR3 covers 16 residues. This entry is derived from a study of blood T cell repertoires in COVID-19. Participants were aged roughly 18 to 89 years, lived in about 26 US areas, and enrolled virtually. The repertoire was sequenced with immunoSEQ multiplex PCR; TCRdb's copy has only in-frame clones and lacks some. The table includes approximately 230,000 clones, 80% to 90% detected once. The chain joins TRBV2 to TRBJ2-5, with 10 nucleotides matching TRBD2. This clonotype was sampled from a woman in her forties or fifties with acute COVID-19. Sequencing input: PBMCs or T cells enriched from blood (not recorded which). The CDR3 reads CASSEQLAGSAETQYF. CDR3 nucleotide sequence: TGTGCCAGCAGTGAACAACTAGCGGGATCGGCAGAGACCCAGTACTTC.